A selection of T cell receptor beta chains follows, all from one sample in a study of beta chain features in type 1 diabetes. The assay was immunoSEQ multiplex PCR, and TCRdb's table has in-frame clones only and misses some. The sample has 350,000 to 400,000 clones, around 16% seen once. Sequencing used naive CD4+ T cells from blood. The receptors here all came from a woman aged 18-29 years in good health. CDR3s include the opening cysteine and the closing phenylalanine or tryptophan. D genes are given only for firm matches.

cdr3_aa | v_call | d_call | j_call
CASSRDRAGANVLTF | TRBV7-2 | TRBD1 | TRBJ2-6
CASSSGGYEQYF | TRBV30 | TRBD2 | TRBJ2-7
CASSSTGLSYEQYF | TRBV11-2 | - | TRBJ2-7
CASSSGTSGFTDTQYF | TRBV5-4 | TRBD2 | TRBJ2-3
CASSARDRVGWAFF | TRBV25-1 | TRBD1 | TRBJ1-1
CASNTFPGINTEAFF | TRBV5-4 | - | TRBJ1-1
CASSVPRTGNTEAFF | TRBV9 | - | TRBJ1-1
CASSQDGGRPPNEQFF | TRBV4-3 | TRBD2 | TRBJ2-1
CAMTTGMNTEAFF | TRBV5-4 | - | TRBJ1-1
CASSLGGLSSYEQYF | TRBV28 | - | TRBJ2-7
CAVGGGGQNIQYF | TRBV28 | - | TRBJ2-4
CASSSPWLAGVEQFF | TRBV7-2 | TRBD2 | TRBJ2-1
CASITGTSEKETQYF | TRBV28 | TRBD2 | TRBJ2-5
CASSSKRAHSYNEQFF | TRBV19 | - | TRBJ2-1
CASSSGLLYQETQYF | TRBV7-9 | - | TRBJ2-5
CASSQERNEKLFF | TRBV5-1 | - | TRBJ1-4
CASSELGPPTASFFF | TRBV25-1 | - | TRBJ2-7
CASSLYQETQYF | TRBV18 | - | TRBJ2-5
CASSLSGRYGYTF | TRBV28 | - | TRBJ1-2
CASSSSGKIYEQYF | TRBV13 | TRBD2 | TRBJ2-7
CASSQVSPGHTDTQYF | TRBV4-3 | - | TRBJ2-3
CASSLALNEQFF | TRBV4-2 | - | TRBJ2-1
CSARVADTQYF | TRBV20-1 | - | TRBJ2-3
CAWASGTGYHEQYF | TRBV30 | TRBD1 | TRBJ2-7
CASSLMVRAGYTF | TRBV5-6 | - | TRBJ1-2
CASSLTYGQYF | TRBV7-9 | - | TRBJ2-7
CAQAVRDRVYSTDTQYF | TRBV7-9 | - | TRBJ2-3
CAWGDSYTEAFF | TRBV30 | TRBD1 | TRBJ1-1
CASSSPGSRSETQYF | TRBV28 | - | TRBJ2-5
CASSNHRDLNTEAFF | TRBV4-2 | - | TRBJ1-1
CSAPLEGGYTF | TRBV20-1 | - | TRBJ1-2